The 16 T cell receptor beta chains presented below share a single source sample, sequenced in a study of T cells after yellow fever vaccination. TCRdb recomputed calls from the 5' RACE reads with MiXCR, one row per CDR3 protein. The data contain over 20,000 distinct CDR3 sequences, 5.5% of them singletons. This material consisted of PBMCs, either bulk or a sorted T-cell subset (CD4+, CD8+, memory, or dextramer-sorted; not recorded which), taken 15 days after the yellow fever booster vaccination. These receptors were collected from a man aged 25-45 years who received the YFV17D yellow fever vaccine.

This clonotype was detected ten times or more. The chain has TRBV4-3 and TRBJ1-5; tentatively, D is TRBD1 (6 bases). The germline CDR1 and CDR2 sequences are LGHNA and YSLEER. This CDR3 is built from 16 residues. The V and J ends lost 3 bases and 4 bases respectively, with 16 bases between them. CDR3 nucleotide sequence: TGCGCCAGCAGCCACGGGGACACTCATCGGAATCAGCCCCAGCATTTT. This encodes CASSHGDTHRNQPQHF.

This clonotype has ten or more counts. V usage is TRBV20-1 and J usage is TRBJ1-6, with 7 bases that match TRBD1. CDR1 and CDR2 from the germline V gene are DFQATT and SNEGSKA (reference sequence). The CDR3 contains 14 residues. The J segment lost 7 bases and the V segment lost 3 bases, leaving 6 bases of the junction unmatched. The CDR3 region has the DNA TGCAGTGCTAGGGAGGGACAGTTCAATTCACCCCTCCACTTT. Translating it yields CSAREGQFNSPLHF.

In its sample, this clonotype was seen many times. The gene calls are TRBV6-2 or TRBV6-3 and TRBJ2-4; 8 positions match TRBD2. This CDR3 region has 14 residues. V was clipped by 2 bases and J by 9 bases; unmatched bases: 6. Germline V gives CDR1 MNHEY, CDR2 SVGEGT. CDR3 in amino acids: CASSYGTSMGIQYF. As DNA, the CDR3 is TGTGCCAGCAGTTACGGGACTAGTATGGGCATTCAGTACTTC.

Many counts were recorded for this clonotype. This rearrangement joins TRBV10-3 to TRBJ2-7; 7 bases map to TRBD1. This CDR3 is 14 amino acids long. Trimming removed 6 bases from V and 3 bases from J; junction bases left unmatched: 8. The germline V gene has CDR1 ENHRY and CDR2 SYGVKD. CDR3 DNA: TGTGCCATCAGGCCGACAGGGTCGAACTACGAGCAGTACTTC. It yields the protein CAIRPTGSNYEQYF.

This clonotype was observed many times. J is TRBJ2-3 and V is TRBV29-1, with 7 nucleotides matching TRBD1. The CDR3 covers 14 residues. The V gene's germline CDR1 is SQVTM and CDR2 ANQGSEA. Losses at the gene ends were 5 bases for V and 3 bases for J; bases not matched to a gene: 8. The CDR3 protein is CSVLTRGQTDTQYF. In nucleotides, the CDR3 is TGCAGCGTTTTAACTAGGGGGCAAACAGATACGCAGTATTTT.

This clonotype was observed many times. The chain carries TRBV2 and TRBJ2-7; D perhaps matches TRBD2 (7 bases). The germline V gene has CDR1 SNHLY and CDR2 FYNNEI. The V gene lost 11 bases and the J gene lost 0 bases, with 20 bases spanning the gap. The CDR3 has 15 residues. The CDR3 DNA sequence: TGTGCCGCTGGAGGGGGGGACCCGAGCTCCTACGAGCAGTACTTC. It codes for CAAGGGDPSSYEQYF.

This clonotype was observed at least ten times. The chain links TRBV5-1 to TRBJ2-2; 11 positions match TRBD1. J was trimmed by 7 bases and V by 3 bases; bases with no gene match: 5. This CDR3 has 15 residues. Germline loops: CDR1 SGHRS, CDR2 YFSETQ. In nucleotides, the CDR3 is TGCGCCAGCAGCTCAGGACAGGGGGCTGGCGGGGAGCTGTTTTTT. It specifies CASSSGQGAGGELFF.

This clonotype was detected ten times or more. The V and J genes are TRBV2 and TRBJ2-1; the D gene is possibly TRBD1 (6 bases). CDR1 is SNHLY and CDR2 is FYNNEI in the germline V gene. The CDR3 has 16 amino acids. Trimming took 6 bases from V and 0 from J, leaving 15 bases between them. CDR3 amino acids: CASSVDSQSSYNEQFF. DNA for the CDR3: TGTGCCAGCAGCGTGGACAGTCAGAGCTCCTACAATGAGCAGTTCTTC.

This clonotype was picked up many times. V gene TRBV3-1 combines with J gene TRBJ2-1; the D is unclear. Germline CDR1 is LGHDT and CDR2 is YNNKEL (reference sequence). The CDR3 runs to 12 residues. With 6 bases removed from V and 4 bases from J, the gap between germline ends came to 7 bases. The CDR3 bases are TGTGCCAGCAGTGACATATACAATGAGCAGTTCTTC. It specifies CASSDIYNEQFF.

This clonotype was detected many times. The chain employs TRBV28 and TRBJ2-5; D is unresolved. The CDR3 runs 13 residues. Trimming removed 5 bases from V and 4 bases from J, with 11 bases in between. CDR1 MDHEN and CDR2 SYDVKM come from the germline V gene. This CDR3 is CASSPYGGETQYF. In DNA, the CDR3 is TGTGCCAGCAGTCCATATGGCGGAGAGACCCAGTACTTC.

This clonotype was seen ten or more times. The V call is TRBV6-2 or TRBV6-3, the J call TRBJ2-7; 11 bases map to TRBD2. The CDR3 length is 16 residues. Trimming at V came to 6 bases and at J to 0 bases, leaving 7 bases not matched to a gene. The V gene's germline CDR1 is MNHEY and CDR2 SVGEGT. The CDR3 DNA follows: TGTGCCAGCAGAAGACTCACTAGCGGGAGCTCCTACGAGCAGTACTTC. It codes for CASRRLTSGSSYEQYF.

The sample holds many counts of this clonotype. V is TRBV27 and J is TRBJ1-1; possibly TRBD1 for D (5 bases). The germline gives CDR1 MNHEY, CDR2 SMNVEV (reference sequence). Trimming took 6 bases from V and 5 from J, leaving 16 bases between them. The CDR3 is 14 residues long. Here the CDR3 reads CASRRRDRGTEAFF. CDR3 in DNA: TGTGCCAGCAGACGCCGGGACCGTGGTACTGAAGCTTTCTTT.

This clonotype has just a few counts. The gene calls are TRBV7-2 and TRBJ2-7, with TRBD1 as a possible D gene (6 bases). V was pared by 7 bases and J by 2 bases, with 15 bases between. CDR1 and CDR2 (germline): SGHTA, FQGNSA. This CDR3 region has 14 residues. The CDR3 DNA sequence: TGTGCCAGCACCCCCGGGCAGGGGACCTACGAGCAGTACTTC. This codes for CASTPGQGTYEQYF.

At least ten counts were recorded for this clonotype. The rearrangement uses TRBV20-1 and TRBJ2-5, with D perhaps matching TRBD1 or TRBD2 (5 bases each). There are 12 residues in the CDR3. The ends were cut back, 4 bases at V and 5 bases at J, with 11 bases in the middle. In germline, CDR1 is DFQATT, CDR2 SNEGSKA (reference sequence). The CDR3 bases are TGCAGTGCTATTGGGAGACAGGAGACCCAGTACTTC. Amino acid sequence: CSAIGRQETQYF.

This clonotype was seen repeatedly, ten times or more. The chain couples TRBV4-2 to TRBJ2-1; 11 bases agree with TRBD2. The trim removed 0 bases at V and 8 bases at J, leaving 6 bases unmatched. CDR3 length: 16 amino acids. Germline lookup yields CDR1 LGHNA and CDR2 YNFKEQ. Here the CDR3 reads CASSQELAGGPYEQFF. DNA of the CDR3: TGTGCCAGCAGCCAAGAGTTAGCGGGAGGGCCCTATGAGCAGTTCTTC.

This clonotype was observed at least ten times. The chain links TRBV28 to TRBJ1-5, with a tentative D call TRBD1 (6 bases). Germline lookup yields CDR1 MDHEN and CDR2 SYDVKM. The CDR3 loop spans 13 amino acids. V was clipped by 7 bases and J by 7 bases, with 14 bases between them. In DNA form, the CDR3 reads TGTGCCAGCACCCAGGGGCGCTTGCAGCCCCAGCATTTT. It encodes CASTQGRLQPQHF.